This TCR beta chain derives from a study of PD-1 blockade in classical Hodgkin lymphoma (dated by TCRdb to 2019 to 2021). About the study as a whole: Nivolumab dosing was 3 mg/kg intravenously every 2 weeks, continuing until either disease progression or unacceptable toxicity. To define a peripheral blood immune signature of response to PD-1 blockade in classical Hodgkin lymphoma, the study combined TCR beta sequencing with CyTOF. General findings and caveats noted by the study authors: The study covered only a single clinical trial cohort, and the causes of the repertoire differences, possibly disease activity or prior therapy, were still not defined. Diversity was lower in patients who began nivolumab less than 1 year after ASCT, so these patients were left out of later analyses to avoid confounding by immune reconstitution. A significant rise by C4D1 was seen in CD4+ but not CD8+ TCR diversity (p=0.0027 vs p=0.16), with the rise being most apparent in complete responders (p=0.02). Among trial patients, those achieving complete response had baseline diversity similar to that of newly diagnosed patients, while diversity was significantly lower in partial responders and progressors. Baseline TCR diversity was reported as lower in newly diagnosed patients than in healthy donors, and lower still in relapsed/refractory patients.

Genomic DNA was isolated using the Qiagen DNeasy kit from unsorted PBMCs as well as from negatively selected CD4+ and CD8+ fractions. TCR beta CDR3 regions were amplified by immunoSEQ multiplex PCR using primers annealing to V and J segments. A synthetic immune receptor repertoire was used to minimize amplification bias, and any remaining bias was removed computationally after sequencing. Concerning the study's data processing: Custom Python scripts were used to quantify repertoire diversity as the Shannon entropy index. Unsorted, CD4+ and CD8+ repertoires were examined separately, except in combined analyses, for which CD4+ and CD8+ sequences were merged in silico. A clone was considered expanded if an increase in frequency of at least 2-fold after treatment relative to C1D1 was found, and a pseudocount of 0.5 was applied to clones undetected at baseline. Clones with 0 or 1 copy at C1D1 were classified as singleton clones, and clones with 2 or more copies were classified as non-singleton clones. Clones expanded in unsorted samples were annotated as CD4+, CD8+ or unknown by matching protein sequences in sorted samples from the same patient. Diversity changes from C1D1 to C4D1 were tested in paired samples using Wilcoxon tests. As stored in TCRdb, this immuneACCESS dataset retains in-frame rearrangements with V and J assigned. A fraction of the clones does not appear; measured against another copy, unresolved V genes explain less than half of the discrepancy, and the remainder lacks a known reason. V, J and clone size are those of that table, while D and trimming were read from the DNA. Recorded for this sample are approximately 99,000 clones; nearly 90% of them occurred a single time. The ten largest make up roughly 21% of the sample.

The meaning of the sample's time point label: cycle 2 day 1 (C2D1) of nivolumab. Relapse after autologous stem cell transplantation had occurred in all trial patients, and cohorts A, B and C were distinguished by prior brentuximab vedotin exposure. A total of fewer than 65 patients with relapsed/refractory classical Hodgkin lymphoma made up the trial cohort, and each patient's best overall response was complete response, partial response or progressive disease. Trial patients were treated with single-agent nivolumab in the multi-cohort phase II CheckMate 205 trial. An independent review committee assessed best overall response using the 2007 International Working Group response criteria. PBMCs from the trial were collected at three points: immediately before nivolumab initiation (C1D1), and during therapy at cycle 2 day 1 and cycle 4 day 1. Peripheral blood was collected in 8 mL Vacutainer Cell Preparation Tubes, from which PBMCs were isolated by centrifugation and then cryopreserved.

Including the terminal cysteine and phenylalanine, the CDR3 comprises 13 residues. The sequence is cut down to CDR3 DNA, 39 bases in frame from base 1. V is trimmed back by 8 bases and J by 3 bases, and the junction contains 7 bases that no gene match accounts for. The germline V gene provides CDR1 MNHEY and CDR2 SVGAGI. For this clone: Its antigen is currently not known. No much larger clone exists at a distance of one base, and base qualities are not known.

The sequence is built from TRBV6-5 and TRBJ2-7; a stretch of 7 junction bases matches TRBD2. The TCR was taken from a human donor with classical Hodgkin lymphoma. The specimen comprised peripheral blood mononuclear cells (PBMCs), sampled before the second cycle of nivolumab. The nucleotides read TGTGCCAGCGGTGAGCGGGACCTCTACGAGCAGTACTTC. Its protein reads: CASGERDLYEQYF.